Below are 29 T cell receptor beta chains sequenced from a single sample in a study of CD8 T cells in cerebrospinal fluid in Alzheimer's disease. TCRdb reprocessed the 10x single-cell sequencing reads; each CDR3 protein has one entry and no DNA is given. The sample totals 700 to 850 distinct CDR3 sequences. The sample consisted of cerebrospinal fluid. Receptors originate from a human donor with Parkinson's disease.

This clonotype is classed as medium-sized (0.01 to 0.1%) by frequency. This rearrangement joins TRBV28 to TRBJ2-7; no DNA is available, so the TRBD1 call from TCRdb remains unchecked. The CDR3 extends over 14 amino acids. Germline V CDR1 and CDR2: MDHEN, SYDVKM. The CDR3 reads CASSAGQGASEQYF.

This clonotype is identified as medium-sized from frequency. CDR3 protein: CASSLVTPRVVQPQHF. The V gene is TRBV28, the J gene TRBJ1-5; TCRdb calls TRBD1, which cannot be checked without DNA. Germline CDR1 is MDHEN and CDR2 is SYDVKM. The CDR3 is 16 residues long.

This clonotype is identified as large from frequency. The CDR3 sequence: CASRKTAGATEAFF. This sequence joins TRBV6-6 and TRBJ1-1; TCRdb picks TRBD1, but there is no DNA to check that call. CDR1 and CDR2 (germline): MNHNY, SVGAGI (reference sequence). CDR3 length: 14 residues.

Considering frequency, this clonotype is large. The chain links TRBV12-3 or TRBV12-4 to TRBJ2-4. This CDR3 is 14 amino acids long. CDR3 sequence reads: CASSLGNAKNIQYF.

In terms of frequency, this clonotype is medium-sized. The chain joins TRBV12-3 or TRBV12-4 to TRBJ2-3; TCRdb gives TRBD2 as the D gene, but with no DNA this cannot be confirmed. The CDR3 is 13 residues long. CDR3 protein: CASTLEYTDTQYF.

This clonotype is labeled medium-sized (0.01 to 0.1%) based on frequency. The V gene is TRBV9, the J gene TRBJ1-1; as DNA is missing, the TRBD1 call by TCRdb cannot be tested. CDR1 and CDR2 from the germline V gene are SGDLS and YYNGEE. The CDR3 loop spans 14 amino acids. CDR3 region: CASSVGTVWTEAFF.

This clonotype ranks as medium-sized in terms of frequency. CDR3 protein: CASRKGMNYGYTF. The chain has TRBV6-5 and TRBJ1-2. The CDR3 is 13 amino acids. Germline CDR1 is MNHEY and CDR2 is SVGAGI.

V and J are TRBV5-1 and TRBJ2-7; TCRdb's D call of TRBD1 is untestable without DNA. In germline, CDR1 is SGHRS, CDR2 YFSETQ. The CDR3 is made up of 13 amino acids. This CDR3 reads CASSYDSIYEQYF.

The chain is built from TRBV13 and TRBJ2-2; the D gene TCRdb calls, TRBD1, cannot be checked with no DNA. The CDR3 totals 15 residues. Per the germline V gene, CDR1 is PRHDT and CDR2 is FYEKMQ (reference sequence). The CDR3 sequence: CASSSSTGENGELFF.

This clonotype counts as medium-sized (0.01 to 0.1%) by frequency. The chain links TRBV2 to TRBJ1-4; TCRdb's D call, TRBD1, is unchecked because there is no DNA. In germline, CDR1 is SNHLY, CDR2 FYNNEI. The CDR3 loop spans 13 amino acids. The chain's CDR3 is CAGHRDHNEKLFF.

This clonotype is medium-sized (0.01 to 0.1%) by frequency. The chain recombines TRBV2 with TRBJ1-2; the TRBD1 assignment by TCRdb is unverifiable without DNA. The CDR3 sequence is 17 residues long. Germline lookup yields CDR1 SNHLY and CDR2 FYNNEI. CDR3 region: CASSEDSRRTGNYGYTF.

This clonotype is labeled medium-sized based on frequency. The genes are TRBV5-1 and TRBJ1-6; lacking DNA, the TRBD1 call made by TCRdb goes unchecked. The CDR3 runs to 14 residues. Germline V gene data show CDR1 as SGHRS and CDR2 as YFSETQ. CDR3 residues: CASSLGQGNSPLHF.

Frequency places this clonotype as large. This chain joins TRBV6-2 or TRBV6-3 and TRBJ1-1; TCRdb reports TRBD1, a call that lacks DNA to check it against. The CDR3 consists of 13 residues. Germline V gene data show CDR1 as MNHEY and CDR2 as SVGEGT. CDR3 protein: CASYRGTSTEAFF.

Measured by frequency, this clonotype is large. This chain links TRBV7-2 with TRBJ2-1; without DNA, the TCRdb call of TRBD1 cannot be checked. This CDR3 is built from 14 residues. The V gene's germline CDR1 is SGHTA and CDR2 FQGNSA. CDR3 residues: CASSRRVVGYEQFF.

By frequency, this clonotype registers medium-sized. The chain combines TRBV9 with TRBJ1-2; absent DNA, TCRdb's TRBD1 call cannot be checked. This CDR3 region has 16 residues. Germline loops: CDR1 SGDLS, CDR2 YYNGEE. CDR3 in amino acids: CASSVGPGAVGYGYTF.

This clonotype is classed as large by frequency. V is TRBV6-5 and J is TRBJ1-6; the D call from TCRdb, TRBD1, cannot be confirmed without DNA. Looked up from germline, CDR1 is MNHEY and CDR2 is SVGAGI. This CDR3 is built from 15 residues. CDR3 sequence reads: CASRLRTVDNSPLHF.

By frequency, this clonotype registers medium-sized. The CDR3 loop is CASSFPGKETQYF. V and J are TRBV5-5 and TRBJ2-5; TCRdb's D call, TRBD1, is unchecked because there is no DNA. CDR1 and CDR2 from the germline V gene are SGHKS and YYEKEE (reference sequence). The CDR3 is 13 residues long.

This clonotype is medium-sized by frequency. This chain links TRBV5-4 with TRBJ1-3; the D call of TRBD1 rests on TCRdb alone, since no DNA is present to check it. This CDR3 contains 13 residues. Germline V gene data show CDR1 as SGHNT and CDR2 as YYREEE (reference sequence). CDR3 protein: CASSAGTRNTIYF.

In terms of frequency, this clonotype is medium-sized. The chain carries TRBV6-5 and TRBJ1-6; the D call of TRBD1 rests on TCRdb alone, since no DNA is present to check it. The CDR3 consists of 16 residues. Germline V CDR1 and CDR2: MNHEY, SVGAGI. Here the CDR3 reads CASRFGTGGENSPLHF.

According to its frequency, this clonotype is medium-sized. The chain carries TRBV27 and TRBJ2-6; TCRdb reports TRBD1, a call that lacks DNA to check it against. The germline V gene encodes CDR1 MNHEY and CDR2 SMNVEV (reference sequence). The CDR3 extends over 21 amino acids. The CDR3 loop is CASSFYTPGQWSPSGANVLTF.

In terms of frequency, this clonotype is medium-sized. The V and J genes are TRBV2 and TRBJ2-5; TCRdb's D call, TRBD1, is unchecked because there is no DNA. CDR1 is SNHLY, CDR2 FYNNEI, per germline. The CDR3 runs to 17 residues. CDR3 residues: CASSLGGEGLGQETQYF.

Measured by frequency, this clonotype is large (0.1 to 1%). V gene TRBV7-2 combines with J gene TRBJ2-5; TCRdb designates TRBD2, a call that cannot be tested without DNA. Germline V gives CDR1 SGHTA, CDR2 FQGNSA. The CDR3 has 15 residues. The CDR3 protein is CASSPNLAGQETQYF.

This clonotype is called medium-sized based on its frequency. J is TRBJ1-6 and V is TRBV28. The CDR3 loop spans 12 amino acids. Germline V gene sequence: CDR1 MDHEN, CDR2 SYDVKM. The CDR3 loop reads CASRGPQGPLHF.

This clonotype counts as large by frequency. V usage is TRBV20-1 and J usage is TRBJ2-2; the D gene TCRdb calls, TRBD1, cannot be checked with no DNA. CDR3 size: 15 residues. Germline V gives CDR1 DFQATT, CDR2 SNEGSKA (reference sequence). The CDR3 reads CSASAQGASTGELFF.

This clonotype is large by frequency. The chain uses TRBV20-1 and TRBJ1-2; the TCRdb call, TRBD1, lacks DNA for checking. Germline assignment: CDR1 DFQATT and CDR2 SNEGSKA (reference sequence). This CDR3 has 13 amino acids. The CDR3 protein is CSAFGQGANGYTF.

According to its frequency, this clonotype is medium-sized. CDR3 in amino acids: CAITNLTGAGGYTF. This chain joins TRBV10-3 and TRBJ1-2; TCRdb's assignment of TRBD1 cannot be checked, as there is no DNA. Germline CDR1 reads ENHRY; CDR2 reads SYGVKD. The CDR3 contains 14 residues.

Frequency places this clonotype as medium-sized (0.01 to 0.1%). The chain couples TRBV5-5 to TRBJ2-1. In germline, CDR1 is SGHKS, CDR2 YYEKEE (reference sequence). There are 16 residues in the CDR3. The CDR3 loop reads CASSLAPQGSYNEQFF. The whole variable domain, remainder taken from reference TRBV5-5 and TRBJ2-1, is DAGVTQSPTHLIKTRGQQVTLRCSPISGHKSVSWYQQVLGQGPQFIFQYYEKEERGRGNFPDRFSARQFPNYSSELNVNALLLGDSALYLCASSLAPQGSYNEQFFGPGTRLTVL.

This clonotype is called large based on its frequency. The chain is built from TRBV7-8 and TRBJ1-1. The germline V gene encodes CDR1 SGHVS and CDR2 FQNEAQ. This CDR3 has 14 residues. The CDR3: CASSFYREGTEAFF.

This clonotype is deemed large (0.1 to 1%) by its frequency. The rearrangement uses TRBV10-3 and TRBJ1-5. In germline, CDR1 is ENHRY, CDR2 SYGVKD. The CDR3 has 15 residues. The CDR3 is CASNSVGRSNQPQHF.